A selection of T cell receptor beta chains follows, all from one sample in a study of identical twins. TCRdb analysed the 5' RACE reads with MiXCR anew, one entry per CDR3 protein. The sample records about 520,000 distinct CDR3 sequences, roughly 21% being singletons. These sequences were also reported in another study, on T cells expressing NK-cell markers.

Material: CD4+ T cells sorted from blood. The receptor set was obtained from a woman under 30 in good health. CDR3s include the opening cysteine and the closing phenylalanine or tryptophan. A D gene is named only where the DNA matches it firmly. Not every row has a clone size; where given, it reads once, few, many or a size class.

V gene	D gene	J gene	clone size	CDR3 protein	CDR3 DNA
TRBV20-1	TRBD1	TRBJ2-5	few	CSAAGTGVGETQYF	TGCAGTGCAGCGGGGACAGGGGTCGGGGAGACCCAGTACTTC
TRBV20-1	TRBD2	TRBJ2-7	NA	CSALTSGAYEQYF	TGCAGTGCTCTTACTAGCGGGGCCTACGAGCAGTACTTC
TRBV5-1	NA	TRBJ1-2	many	CASSLSGDFNYGYTF	TGCGCCAGCAGCTTGTCAGGAGATTTCAACTATGGCTACACCTTC
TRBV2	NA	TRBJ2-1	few	CASSETVYGEQFF	TGTGCCAGCAGTGAAACGGTCTACGGGGAGCAGTTCTTC
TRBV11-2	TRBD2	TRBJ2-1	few	CASSPPGTRYNEQFF	TGTGCCAGCAGCCCGCCCGGGACTAGGTACAATGAGCAGTTCTTC
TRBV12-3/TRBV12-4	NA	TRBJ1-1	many	CASSFFATEAFF	TGTGCCAGCAGTTTCTTCGCCACTGAAGCTTTCTTT
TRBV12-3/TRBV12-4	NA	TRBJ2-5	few	CATALAGETQYF	TGTGCCACCGCTTTGGCGGGCGAGACCCAGTACTTC
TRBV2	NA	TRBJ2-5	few	CASRALATQYF	TGTGCCAGCAGGGCCCTGGCGACCCAGTACTTC
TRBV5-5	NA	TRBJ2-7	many	CASNQQGWSYEQYF	TGTGCCAGCAACCAACAGGGATGGTCCTACGAGCAGTACTTC
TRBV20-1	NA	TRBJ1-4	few	CSALENEKLFF	TGCAGTGCCCTTGAAAATGAAAAACTGTTTTTT
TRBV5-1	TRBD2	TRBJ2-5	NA	CASSLERTSGISTQYF	TGCGCCAGCAGCTTGGAGCGGACTAGCGGGATCTCGACCCAGTACTTC
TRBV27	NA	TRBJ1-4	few	CASTLRGGRVEHTKKLFF	TGTGCCAGCACCTTGAGGGGAGGACGAGTTGAACATACGAAAAAACTGTTTTTT
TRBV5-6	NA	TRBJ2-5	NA	CASSRFRTRYQETQYF	TGTGCCAGCAGCCGATTCAGGACTCGGTACCAAGAGACCCAGTACTTC
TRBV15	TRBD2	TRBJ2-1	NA	CATSRDLINSGTSGRVEQFF	TGTGCCACCAGCAGAGATCTCATAAATAGTGGGACTAGCGGGAGAGTTGAGCAGTTCTTC
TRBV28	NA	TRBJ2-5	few	CASSYQEGAGKETQYF	TGTGCCAGCAGCTATCAGGAGGGGGCAGGGAAAGAGACCCAGTACTTC
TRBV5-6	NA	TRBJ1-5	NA	CASSLFHYNQPQHF	TGTGCCAGCAGCTTGTTCCACTACAATCAGCCCCAGCATTTT
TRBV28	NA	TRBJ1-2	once	CASSLTGRVDGYTF	TGTGCCAGCAGTTTAACAGGGCGGGTGGATGGCTACACCTTC
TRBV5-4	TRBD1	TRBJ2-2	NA	CASSPWQGAYTGELFF	TGTGCCAGCAGCCCCTGGCAGGGGGCTTATACCGGGGAGCTGTTTTTT
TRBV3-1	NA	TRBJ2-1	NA	CASSHSGLSSSYNEQFF	TGTGCCAGCAGCCATTCTGGACTCAGCAGCTCCTACAATGAGCAGTTCTTC
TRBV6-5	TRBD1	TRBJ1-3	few	CASSSTDRDGNTIYF	TGTGCCAGCAGTTCTACCGACAGGGACGGAAACACCATATATTTT
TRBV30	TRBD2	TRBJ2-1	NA	CAWMGDYYNEQFF	TGTGCCTGGATGGGGGACTATTACAATGAGCAGTTCTTC
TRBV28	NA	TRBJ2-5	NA	CASSFFLRVKETQYF	TGTGCCAGCAGTTTCTTTTTAAGGGTTAAGGAGACCCAGTACTTC
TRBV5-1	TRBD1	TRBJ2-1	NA	CASSLAGTAPSSYNEQFF	TGCGCCAGCAGCTTGGCCGGGACAGCCCCTAGCTCCTACAATGAGCAGTTCTTC
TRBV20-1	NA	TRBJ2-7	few	CSAQPRTGSEQYF	TGCAGTGCCCAACCTCGGACTGGGAGCGAGCAGTACTTC
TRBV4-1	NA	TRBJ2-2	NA	CASSQGEDSFNTGELFF	TGCGCCAGCAGCCAAGGGGAGGACAGCTTTAACACCGGGGAGCTGTTTTTT
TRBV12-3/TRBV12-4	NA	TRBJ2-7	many	CASSFTGEQYF	TGCGCCAGCAGCTTCACGGGTGAGCAGTACTTC
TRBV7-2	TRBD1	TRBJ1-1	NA	CASSWDRETEAFF	TGTGCCAGCAGCTGGGACAGGGAAACTGAAGCTTTCTTT
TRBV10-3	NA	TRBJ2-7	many	CAISEFKGLGFSYEQYF	TGTGCCATCAGTGAGTTTAAGGGGTTGGGGTTTTCCTACGAGCAGTACTTC
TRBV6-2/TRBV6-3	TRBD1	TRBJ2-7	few	CASSFWDSREQYF	TGTGCCAGCAGTTTTTGGGACAGTCGCGAGCAGTACTTC
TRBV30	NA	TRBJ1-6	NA	CAWSVRGNSPLHF	TGTGCCTGGAGTGTACGGGGAAATTCACCCCTCCACTTT
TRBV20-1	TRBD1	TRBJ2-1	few	CSARFPGQGPNEQFF	TGCAGTGCTAGATTCCCGGGACAGGGCCCCAATGAGCAGTTCTTC
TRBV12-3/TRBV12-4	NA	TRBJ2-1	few	CASSLRNNEQFF	TGTGCCAGCAGTTTAAGAAACAATGAGCAGTTCTTC
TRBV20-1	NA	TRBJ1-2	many	CSARTAAGYGYTF	TGCAGTGCTAGGACGGCCGCCGGCTATGGCTACACCTTC
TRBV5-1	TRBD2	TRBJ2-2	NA	CASSLVVTSEVGELFF	TGCGCCAGCAGCTTGGTTGTGACTAGCGAGGTCGGGGAGCTGTTTTTT
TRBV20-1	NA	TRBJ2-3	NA	CSAGVLGGPSDTQYF	TGCAGTGCTGGAGTCTTAGGAGGGCCTTCAGATACGCAGTATTTT
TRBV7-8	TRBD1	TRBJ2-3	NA	CASSPIRTGGSTDTQYF	TGTGCCAGCTCCCCAATCAGGACAGGCGGGAGCACAGATACGCAGTATTTT
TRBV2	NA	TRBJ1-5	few	CASMGKTHQPQHF	TGTGCCAGCATGGGGAAGACCCATCAGCCCCAGCATTTT
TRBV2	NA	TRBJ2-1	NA	CASSPGTSPNNEQFF	TGTGCCAGCAGCCCAGGGACTTCCCCCAACAATGAGCAGTTCTTC
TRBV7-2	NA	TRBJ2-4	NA	CASRIAGGHKNIQYF	TGTGCCAGCAGAATAGCCGGGGGCCACAAAAACATTCAGTACTTC
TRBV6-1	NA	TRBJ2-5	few	CASSRTIQETQYF	TGTGCCAGCAGTAGGACGATCCAAGAGACCCAGTACTTC
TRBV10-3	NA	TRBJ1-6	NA	CAISGRVDSPLHF	TGTGCCATCAGTGGCAGGGTGGATTCACCCCTCCACTTT
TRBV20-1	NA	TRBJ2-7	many	CSAEGWEYEQYF	TGCAGTGCCGAGGGTTGGGAGTACGAGCAGTACTTC
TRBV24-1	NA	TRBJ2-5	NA	CATETDLGTQYF	TGTGCCACCGAGACGGACTTGGGGACCCAGTACTTC
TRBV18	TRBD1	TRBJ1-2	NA	CASLRTGSNGYTF	TGTGCCAGCTTACGGACAGGGTCGAATGGCTACACCTTC
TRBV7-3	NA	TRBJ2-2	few	CASSLTGDAGELFF	TGTGCCAGCAGCCTTACAGGAGACGCCGGGGAGCTGTTTTTT
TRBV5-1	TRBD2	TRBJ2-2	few	CASATAGGHTGELFF	TGCGCCAGCGCGACAGCGGGAGGTCACACCGGGGAGCTGTTTTTT
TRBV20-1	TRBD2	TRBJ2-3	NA	CSARVASGGATDTQYF	TGCAGTGCTAGAGTTGCTAGCGGGGGGGCAACAGATACGCAGTATTTT
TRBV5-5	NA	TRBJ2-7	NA	CASSRTAVVGEQYF	TGTGCCAGCAGCCGGACAGCGGTGGTTGGGGAGCAGTACTTC
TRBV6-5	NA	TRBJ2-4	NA	CASSYGGTSKNIQYF	TGTGCCAGCAGTTATGGGGGGACATCCAAAAACATTCAGTACTTC
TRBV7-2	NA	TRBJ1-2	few	CASSSVENYGYTF	TGTGCCAGCAGCTCGGTTGAGAACTATGGCTACACCTTC
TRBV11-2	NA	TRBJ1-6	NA	CASSLMRASNSPLHF	TGTGCCAGCAGCTTAATGAGGGCTTCCAATTCACCCCTCCACTTT
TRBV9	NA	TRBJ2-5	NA	CASSVGGTLETQYF	TGTGCCAGCAGCGTAGGGGGGACGCTAGAGACCCAGTACTTC
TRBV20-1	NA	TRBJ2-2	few	CSALTGNTGELFF	TGCAGTGCTTTAACGGGGAACACCGGGGAGCTGTTTTTT
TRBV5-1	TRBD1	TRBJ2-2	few	CASIFGTGPGELFF	TGCGCCAGCATTTTCGGGACAGGGCCCGGGGAGCTGTTTTTT
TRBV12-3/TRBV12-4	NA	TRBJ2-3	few	CASRGTRGNTDTQYF	TGTGCCAGCAGGGGGACCCGTGGGAACACAGATACGCAGTATTTT
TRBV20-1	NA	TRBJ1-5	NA	CSARDRAGVEDQPQHF	TGCAGTGCTAGAGATCGGGCAGGGGTAGAGGATCAGCCCCAGCATTTT
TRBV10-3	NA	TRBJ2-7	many	CAISEGAQHEQYF	TGTGCCATCAGTGAGGGGGCGCAACACGAGCAGTACTTC
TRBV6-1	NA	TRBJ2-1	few	CASREGTHNEQFF	TGTGCCAGCAGGGAGGGTACTCACAATGAGCAGTTCTTC
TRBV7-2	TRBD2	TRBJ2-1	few	CASSFSRLAGAYNEQFF	TGTGCCAGCAGCTTTTCGCGACTAGCGGGAGCCTACAATGAGCAGTTCTTC